This TCR beta chain was observed in a study of blood T cell repertoires in COVID-19 (dated by TCRdb to 2020 to 2022). General notes on the study: Samples covering the acute and convalescent phases of COVID-19 were provided by collaborators in the United States, Italy and Spain. The material from the prospective study consisted of cDNA or gDNA derived from T cells, B-cell-depleted T cells, or PBMCs. Deeply sampled blood TCRbeta repertoires from subjects exposed to, actively infected with, or recovered from COVID-19 were included in the dataset. The repertoires were released in a freely available public database intended as a resource for research on the immune response to SARS-CoV-2. Samples came from the ongoing ImmuneRACE study (first 160 participants) plus 1,254 subjects from 6 global collaborators. Sample metadata almost always included a de-identified subject ID, COVID-19 status, age in years and sex. HLA class I and class II types, where available, came from metadata supplied by the sample provider rather than from assay-based typing. Overall results and qualifications from the work: The amount of clinical and demographic metadata varied by source and participant and was provided uncurated.

Including the terminal cysteine and phenylalanine, the CDR3 comprises 15 residues. Just CDR3 DNA is preserved here, 45 bases in frame from base 1. According to the germline V gene (reference sequence), CDR1 reads LNHNV and CDR2 reads YYDKDF. From V the trimming removes 5 bases and from J it removes 3 bases, while the gene matches leave 9 bases of the junction unaccounted for. Of note for this clone: The antigen it recognizes is unknown. Per-base qualities were not stored, and no clone one base away is much larger.

In Seattle, one collaborating source enrolled patients while the infection was active and tracked those patients longitudinally over the course of disease. Each collaborating institution followed its own protocols to collect whole blood in K2EDTA tubes. For TCRbeta analysis, collaborators shipped samples in one of three forms: frozen whole blood, isolated PBMCs, or DNA extracted from either of those sample types. TCRbeta CDR3 regions were amplified from genomic DNA using the immunoSEQ Assay, a bias-controlled multiplex PCR. The original pipeline was this. Within the assay, amplification of reference gene primers was used to estimate how many nucleated cells each sample contained. To quantify the absolute abundance of each unique TCRbeta CDR3 rearrangement, sequence reads were collapsed and filtered. Productive Simpson clonality was computed per sample as the square root of Simpson's diversity index over productive rearrangements. Here the immuneACCESS table is served through TCRdb, limited to in-frame sequences with V and J called. Missing clones are a known gap in these copies; in checked studies unresolved V genes cover under half, and the rest lacks a known reason. V, J and clone size derive from that table, while D and trimming were established from the DNA sequence. The sample contains some 120,000 clones, approximately 85% of them found a single time. Clones ranked in the top ten supply about a sixth of the sample.

Recombination linked TRBV15 to TRBJ2-7, and 8 bases in between align with TRBD2. Sequenced input: peripheral blood. The origin of this receptor is a man in his thirties or forties with COVID-19, enrolled during active disease. The CDR3 has the sequence CATSPYGRGVYEQYF. Read as DNA, the sequence is TGTGCCACCAGCCCGTACGGGCGGGGGGTCTACGAGCAGTACTTC.